A selection of T cell receptor beta chains follows, all from one sample in a study of cytomegalovirus exposure and HLA in healthy donors. The method was immunoSEQ multiplex PCR; TCRdb's version includes in-frame clones alone and lacks a portion of them. The data contain more than 110,000 clones, approximately 80% of them singletons. Sequencing was carried out using PBMCs. All receptors come from a man aged 25-45 years in good health and CMV-seropositive. The CDR3 runs from the conserved cysteine through the conserved F or W. D genes are given only for firm matches. Clone size appears in some rows only: once, few, many, or a class for an expanded clone.

>-|TRBV5-1|-|TRBJ2-7
CASSLGLASYEQYF
TGCGCCAGCAGCTTGGGCCTAGCCAGCTACGAGCAGTACTTC
>TRBD2|TRBV19|-|TRBJ2-1
CASSIDIAGVSSNEQFF
TGTGCCAGTAGTATAGATATCGCGGGAGTATCCTCCAATGAGCAGTTCTTC
>TRBD1|TRBV9|-|TRBJ1-4
CASSARQGAANEKLFF
TGTGCCAGCAGCGCCAGACAGGGGGCAGCTAATGAAAAACTGTTTTTT
>TRBD2|TRBV7-3|-|TRBJ2-2
CASTPASGYTGELFF
TGTGCCAGCACCCCGGCTAGCGGGTATACCGGGGAGCTGTTTTTT
>-|TRBV27|-|TRBJ2-1
CASSLQWLTEQFF
TGTGCCAGCAGTTTACAATGGCTTACTGAGCAGTTCTTC
>TRBD1|TRBV7-9|-|TRBJ2-1
CASRTGDLYNEQFF
TGTGCCAGCAGGACAGGGGACCTATACAATGAGCAGTTCTTC
>-|TRBV4-1|-|TRBJ2-7
CASSQGGGGASYEQYF
TGCGCCAGCAGCCAAGGGGGTGGGGGGGCCTCCTACGAGCAGTACTTC
>TRBD1|TRBV28|-|TRBJ2-1
CASSSPGTGDYNEQFF
TGTGCCAGCAGTTCGCCCGGGACAGGGGACTACAATGAGCAGTTCTTC
>-|TRBV5-5|-|TRBJ1-6
CASSLVAGPNSPLHF
TGTGCCAGCAGCTTGGTGGCAGGGCCGAATTCACCCCTCCACTTT
>-|TRBV11-3|once|TRBJ1-2
CASSHGQYGYTF
TGTGCCAGCAGCCACGGACAGTATGGCTACACCTTC
>TRBD1|TRBV28|-|TRBJ1-1
CASSLRDRGTEAFF
TGTGCCAGCAGTCTCCGGGACAGGGGTACTGAAGCTTTCTTT
>-|TRBV5-1|-|TRBJ2-2
CASSHEGNTGELFF
TGCGCCAGCAGTCATGAGGGGAACACCGGGGAGCTGTTTTTT
>TRBD1|TRBV4-1|-|TRBJ2-7
CASSQEWQGVPYEQYF
TGCGCCAGCAGCCAAGAGTGGCAGGGGGTTCCCTACGAGCAGTACTTC
>-|TRBV28|-|TRBJ1-5
CASSFRGSQPQHF
TGTGCCAGCAGTTTTAGGGGAAGTCAGCCCCAGCATTTT
>TRBD1|TRBV28|-|TRBJ2-3
CASSPYGTGTDTQYF
TGTGCCAGCAGTCCCTACGGGACAGGCACAGATACGCAGTATTTT
>-|TRBV28|-|TRBJ2-7
CASNSGSYEQYF
TGTGCCAGCAATTCAGGGTCCTACGAGCAGTACTTC
>TRBD1|TRBV2|-|TRBJ1-6
CASSEERARGNSPLHF
TGTGCCAGCAGTGAGGAGCGGGCCAGGGGGAATTCACCCCTCCACTTT